This T cell receptor beta chain was documented in a study of low-dose radiotherapy and immunotherapy resistance in tumors. Study information: The fractionation for Cohort 1 was 0.5 Gy per fraction every 2 weeks, totaling 6.5 Gy. Aspirin was administered orally at 300 mg daily for four cycles, commencing on cycle 1 day 1.

The sample holds many counts of this clonotype. Time point here: before trial treatment. Over roughly 20 PCR cycles, TCRs were amplified from a constant-region primer and V-primer adapter. TCRdb reprocessed the reads with MiXCR, giving one entry per CDR3 protein. The sample includes roughly 46,000 distinct CDR3 sequences, 12% of them seen just once. The CDR3 length is 12 residues. CDR1 and CDR2 from the germline V gene are SQVTM and ANQGSEA. Trimming left V 5 bases short and J 5 bases short, with 10 bases between. This TCR derives from a female donor with ovarian cancer. The chain couples TRBV29-1 to TRBJ2-1, with a possible D match to TRBD2 (6 bases). The material was PBMCs, obtained before treatment. Here the CDR3 DNA reads TGCAGCGTTCACCGCGGGAACAATGAGCAGTTCTTC. Translated, it gives CSVHRGNNEQFF.